Shown below are 17 T cell receptor beta chains from a single sample sequenced in a study of T cells in Graves' hyperthyroidism and ophthalmopathy. TCR beta CDR3 regions were amplified from RNA. The TCR CDR3 first-round RT-PCR relied on the HTBI primer set. One entry per CDR3 protein, called by TCRdb with MiXCR from the multiplex PCR reads. There are about 530,000 distinct CDR3 sequences in the sample; 17% occur only once, and around 17% lies in the top ten. Sequenced material: blood. These receptors were collected from a woman between 18 and 30 years old with Graves' ophthalmopathy.

This chain uses TRBV20-1 with TRBJ1-5, with D uncertain. CDR3 length: 12 residues. V was cut by 6 bases and J by 0 bases, with 6 bases left in between. The germline V gene has CDR1 DFQATT and CDR2 SNEGSKA (reference sequence). CDR3 in amino acids: CSATYSNQPQHF. The CDR3 nucleotides read TGCAGTGCCACCTATAGCAATCAGCCCCAGCATTTT.

The chain links TRBV10-1 to TRBJ1-1, with TRBD1 identical over 9 bases. The length of the CDR3 is 21 residues. Germline loops: CDR1 WNHNN, CDR2 SYGVQD (reference sequence). The V and J ends lost 3 bases and 1 base, in that order; junction bases with no gene match: 21. CDR3 in DNA: TGCGCCAGCAGTGATTCGATCGCGGGGACAGGGCGGAGTAAGGGGAACACTGAAGCTTTCTTT. Protein product: CASSDSIAGTGRSKGNTEAFF.

The table lists this clonotype with a few counts. The chain carries TRBV28 and TRBJ1-3; 7 nucleotides agree with TRBD1. Germline V lookup: CDR1 MDHEN, CDR2 SYDVKM. The CDR3 loop spans 15 amino acids. The ends lost 5 bases at V and 4 bases at J; junction bases unmatched: 8. The CDR3 nucleotides are TGTGCCAGCAGTCCTACAGGGGAGTCGGGAAACACCATATATTTT. Protein sequence: CASSPTGESGNTIYF.

The chain uses TRBV12-3 or TRBV12-4 and TRBJ1-1, with D possibly TRBD1 on 5 matching bases. This CDR3 comprises 14 residues. Trimming left V 7 bases short and J 10 bases short, with 22 bases between. The CDR3 sequence is CASTTQGFLRGAFF. CDR3 bases: TGTGCCAGCACCACCCAGGGCTTCCTAAGGGGAGCTTTCTTT.

This clonotype has more than one count but fewer than ten. A read error may explain this, as a much larger clone is one base away. The chain joins TRBV12-3 or TRBV12-4 to TRBJ1-1; 8 nucleotides line up with TRBD1. The CDR3 totals 13 residues. The CDR3 protein is CAGSLTGATEAFF. CDR3 sequence (DNA): TGTGCCGGCAGTTTGACAGGGGCAACTGAAGCTTTCTTT.

This chain joins TRBV10-3 and TRBJ2-2; 8 nucleotides align to TRBD1. J lost 7 bases, V lost 8 bases, and 6 bases had no gene match. The CDR3 spans 13 residues. Germline lookup yields CDR1 ENHRY and CDR2 SYGVKD. In DNA, the CDR3 is TGTGCCATCCAAGACAGGGGCGTCGGGGAGCTGTTTTTT. Translating it yields CAIQDRGVGELFF.

In its sample, this clonotype was seen many times. This chain uses TRBV30 with TRBJ2-5; D is possibly TRBD1 (6 bases). V dropped 0 bases and J dropped 7 bases, with 12 bases sitting between them. CDR3 size: 13 residues. From germline, CDR1 is GTSNPN and CDR2 SVGIG (reference sequence). CDR3 sequence: CAWSVGQFLTQYF. For the CDR3, the DNA is TGTGCCTGGAGTGTAGGACAGTTCCTGACCCAGTACTTC.

This clonotype came up many times. This chain joins TRBV12-3 or TRBV12-4 and TRBJ1-5, with D tentatively TRBD1 (5 bases). The CDR3 has 15 residues. V was shortened by 7 bases and J by 0 bases, with 13 bases between the two germline ends. The CDR3 DNA reads TGTGCCAGCACCAAGGCAGGGAGTAGCAATCAGCCCCAGCATTTT. It translates to CASTKAGSSNQPQHF.

This clonotype has at least ten counts. The chain has TRBV5-1 and TRBJ2-3, with 7 bases that match TRBD2. Germline values: CDR1 SGHRS, CDR2 YFSETQ. The CDR3 totals 15 residues. With V trimmed by 4 bases and J by 1 base, 6 bases remained unmatched. CDR3 sequence reads: CASSRAGERTDTQYF. Here the CDR3 DNA reads TGCGCCAGCAGCAGGGCGGGGGAGCGCACAGATACGCAGTATTTT.

This clonotype was counted a few times. The V and J genes are TRBV5-5 and TRBJ2-1; D unresolved. The V gene lost 3 bases and the J gene lost 5 bases, with 18 bases spanning the gap. This CDR3 comprises 16 residues. Germline assignment: CDR1 SGHKS and CDR2 YYEKEE (reference sequence). The CDR3 reads CASSYGNAPPDNEQFF. CDR3 nucleotide sequence: TGTGCCAGCAGCTATGGTAATGCACCCCCCGACAATGAGCAGTTCTTC.

This clonotype was observed many times. The V call is TRBV7-8, the J call TRBJ2-1; maybe TRBD1 (6 bases). The germline V gene has CDR1 SGHVS and CDR2 FQNEAQ. This CDR3 has 16 residues. Deletions cut 2 bases from V and 2 bases from J, with 13 bases between. CDR3 amino acids: CASSLPSRGTYNEQFF. CDR3 nucleotides: TGTGCCAGCAGCTTACCTAGCAGGGGCACCTACAATGAGCAGTTCTTC.

This clonotype appeared many times. The chain uses TRBV15 and TRBJ2-2, with 8 bases identical to TRBD2. Unmatched junction bases numbered 14, after V lost 0 bases and J lost 2 bases. This CDR3 has 20 residues. The germline V gene has CDR1 LNHNV and CDR2 YYDKDF (reference sequence). This CDR3 reads CATSRDLAGGSEVNTGELFF. DNA of the CDR3: TGTGCCACCAGCAGAGATCTTGCGGGAGGTAGTGAGGTTAACACCGGGGAGCTGTTTTTT.

The chain is built from TRBV7-3 and TRBJ2-5; TRBD2 matches 7 bases. The germline V gene encodes CDR1 SGHTA and CDR2 FQGTGA. This CDR3 has 16 amino acids. J gave up 4 bases and V 1 base, and 9 bases lay outside the gene matches. This CDR3 reads CASSLKGSGDGETQYF. The CDR3 region has the DNA TGTGCCAGCAGCTTAAAGGGAAGCGGGGATGGAGAGACCCAGTACTTC.

CDR3 protein: CASSLEQGLTNTEAFF. As DNA, the CDR3 is TGCGCCAGCAGCTTGGAGCAGGGATTAACGAACACTGAAGCTTTCTTT. The rearrangement uses TRBV5-1 and TRBJ1-1; tentatively, D is TRBD1 (5 bases). This CDR3 is 16 amino acids long. With 0 bases removed from V and 1 base from J, the gap between germline ends came to 13 bases. CDR1 is SGHRS and CDR2 is YFSETQ in the germline V gene.

J is TRBJ1-2 and V is TRBV6-5; 7 bases match TRBD1. Germline V lookup: CDR1 MNHEY, CDR2 SVGAGI. V lost 4 bases to trimming and J lost 0 bases; unmatched junction nucleotides: 8. The CDR3 totals 16 residues. The CDR3 nucleotides read TGTGCCAGCAGTTTAGATAGGGGGACAGCTAACTATGGCTACACCTTC. Amino acid sequence: CASSLDRGTANYGYTF.

The V call is TRBV7-8, the J call TRBJ1-5, with no clear D. Trimming shortened V by 3 bases and J by 7 bases, and 4 bases separated the two germline ends. This CDR3 comprises 11 residues. The germline CDR1 and CDR2 sequences are SGHVS and FQNEAQ. CDR3 sequence: CASSFSQPQHF. CDR3 bases: TGTGCCAGCAGCTTTTCGCAGCCCCAGCATTTT.

This clonotype was counted at least ten times. The CDR3 is CASRLTASQETQYF. The CDR3 DNA reads as TGTGCCAGCAGACTGACGGCATCCCAAGAGACCCAGTACTTC. The gene calls are TRBV6-1 and TRBJ2-5; no firm D call. Trimming pared 6 bases from V and 1 base from J, leaving 12 bases between. Germline assignment: CDR1 MNHNS and CDR2 SASEGT. The CDR3 consists of 14 residues.